This T cell receptor beta chain is from a study of brain T cells in children with intractable seizures (dated by TCRdb to the early 2020s). Background for the entire study: Resected brain tissue from 53 pediatric epilepsy surgery cases was initially screened for immune gene transcripts with a NanoString immunology panel. Among the approximately 12 selected surgery cases, eight also had pre-surgery blood sequenced, leaving four with brain tissue only. What the work shows at the level of the full study, not this receptor alone: Viral specificity was inferred only from CDR3 sequence similarity, and patients' HCMV serostatus was unknown. Sequencing depth differed between pre- and post-surgery blood, so clones missing from the pre-surgery sample may reflect undersampling.

Note on this clone: Its antigen is currently not known. Base quality data are lacking; no much larger clone is found one base away.

The time point label for this specimen denotes: blood from clinic visit 5 months post-surgery; TSC patient then seizure free. Surgery cases with the highest brain T cell transcript signatures were selected for TCR beta chain sequencing of brain tissue and, where available, blood. Prior to surgery, the patients had been treated with at least one anti-epileptic drug. TCR-sequenced patients were children with drug-resistant epilepsy due to tuberous sclerosis complex, focal cortical dysplasia, Rasmussen encephalitis or hemimegalencephaly. Bulk genomic DNA was isolated from unsorted brain tissue and whole blood using the Monarch genomic DNA purification kit. The immunoSEQ assay was used to generate TCR beta chain sequences from genomic DNA. The authors' analysis ran thus. CDR3 sequences not starting with the conserved framework cysteine at position 104 were manually removed. Clonality was calculated as one minus the normalized Shannon's Diversity Index, with values ranging from 0 (maximal diversity) to 1 (oligoclonal). To check whether a given CDR3 had different frequencies in two samples, for example brain versus blood, chi-squared comparison-of-proportions tests were used. Public clonotypes were identified by searching immuneACCESS, and similarity to known antiviral clonotypes was assessed with the VDJdb browser. The source is immuneACCESS, and TCRdb retained only in-frame sequences with V and J called. Part of the clones is not carried over; for the studies checked, unresolved V genes explain less than half of this, and the remainder is unexplained. The V and J calls and clone size were taken over from that table, and D and trimming were inferred from the DNA. The sample table lists about 320,000 clones, 93% of them with a count of one. The top ten clones comprise 4.5% to 7% of the sample.

From the cysteine through the phenylalanine, the CDR3 covers 15 amino acids. Only CDR3 DNA is held: 45 bases, read in frame from base 1. Trimming takes 4 bases from V and 5 bases from J, and the germline ends sit 14 bases apart. CDR1 and CDR2 (MNHEY, SVGAGI) derive from the germline V gene. The specimen was peripheral blood, collected approximately 5 months after surgery. The chain employs TRBV6-5 and TRBJ1-4; TRBD1 is a possible D gene, resting on 6 matching bases. The receptor comes from a boy under two years old with tuberous sclerosis and intractable seizures. The DNA reads TGTGCCAGCAGTTTCCACAGGGAGGGAAATGAAAAACTGTTTTTT. The encoded protein is CASSFHREGNEKLFF.